The following is a T cell receptor (beta chain) sequence with its context. Methods used by the authors: Nucleated cell counts were estimated from reference gene primer amplification. Assay used: immunoSEQ multiplex PCR; TCRdb lists only in-frame clones, some missing. V and J calls and clone size are copied from that table; D and trimming were computed from the DNA. The sample lists 200,000 to 250,000 clones; about 86% were seen once. V shed 4 bases, J shed 5 bases, and the junction held 2 bases outside the gene matches. From germline, CDR1 is SGHTA and CDR2 FQGNSA. This CDR3 spans 13 amino acids. This sample was taken from a study of blood T cell repertoires in COVID-19. Study in general: T cells, B-cell-depleted T cells, or PBMCs provided the cDNA or gDNA that served as material.

Study members were between about 18 and 100 years old and lived in some 22 US regions. Cohort allocation depended upon clinical history that participants reported. This rearrangement joins TRBV7-2 to TRBJ2-1, with 7 bases lining up with TRBD2. The TCR comes from a woman in her thirties or forties with acute COVID-19. The sample taken for sequencing was PBMCs or T cells enriched from blood (not recorded which). The CDR3 nucleotides are TGTGCCAGCAGCTCCGGGGGGAACAATGAGCAGTTCTTC. Amino acids: CASSSGGNNEQFF.